These 29 T cell receptor beta chains were sequenced from one sample in a study of blood T cells in healthy people across ages. The authors ran a second PCR of about 6 to 12 cycles using a sample-barcoded 5' primer and a J-beta primer mix. In TCRdb, the 5' RACE reads were re-called with MiXCR into one record per CDR3 protein. The sample consists of 1.5 million to 2 million distinct CDR3 sequences, around half of them appearing once. Input material: blood. These TCRs come from a woman aged 40-49 years in good health.

V and J are TRBV5-1 and TRBJ2-1; weak D call: TRBD2 (6 bases). The CDR3 has 15 residues. Trimming shortened V by 4 bases and J by 6 bases, and 17 bases separated the two germline ends. Germline V gene lookup returns CDR1 SGHRS and CDR2 YFSETQ. The CDR3 DNA sequence: TGCGCCAGCAGCCCCCCGGAACTAGCATCCAATGAGCAGTTCTTC. Translation: CASSPPELASNEQFF.

The sample holds one count of this clonotype. The V gene is TRBV27, the J gene TRBJ2-7; TRBD2 agrees at 7 bases. Germline CDR1 and CDR2: MNHEY and SMNVEV (reference sequence). The CDR3 consists of 13 residues. The ends lost 10 bases at V and 4 bases at J; junction bases unmatched: 10. DNA for the CDR3: TGTGCCACGGGACGAGCGGGGAGATACGAGCAGTACTTC. It yields the protein CATGRAGRYEQYF.

This clonotype was observed a handful of times. The chain couples TRBV6-6 to TRBJ2-6; the match to TRBD1 covers 8 bases. This CDR3 has 16 residues. J lost 2 bases, V lost 2 bases, and 2 bases had no gene match. Per germline, CDR1 MNHNY and CDR2 SVGAGI (reference sequence). The CDR3: CASSYPQGAGANVLTF. As DNA, the CDR3 is TGTGCCAGCAGTTACCCACAGGGGGCTGGGGCCAACGTCCTGACTTTC.

This clonotype was picked up a small number of times. The V and J genes are TRBV7-3 and TRBJ2-7, with TRBD1 matching 9 bases. This CDR3 region has 15 residues. Germline CDR1 and CDR2: SGHTA and FQGTGA. Trimming took 4 bases from V and 2 from J; bases not matched to a gene: 6. Written as DNA, the CDR3 is TGTGCCAGCAGCTACAGGGGGCGATACCCCTACGAGCAGTACTTC. Translated: CASSYRGRYPYEQYF.

The genes are TRBV12-3 or TRBV12-4 and TRBJ1-1; no reliable D call. V dropped 6 bases and J dropped 0 bases, with 8 bases sitting between them. The CDR3 is 13 residues long. In DNA form, the CDR3 reads TGTGCCAGCAGAGCCCAGATGAACACTGAAGCTTTCTTT. This gives the protein CASRAQMNTEAFF.

The DNA for the CDR3 is TGCAGCGTTGTAAAAGATACGCAGTATTTT. It codes for CSVVKDTQYF. This sequence joins TRBV29-1 and TRBJ2-3; no clear D gene. The CDR3 covers 10 residues. Per germline, CDR1 SQVTM and CDR2 ANQGSEA. V was shortened by 4 bases and J by 5 bases, with 4 bases between the two germline ends.

In this sample, this clonotype turned up a few times. The gene calls are TRBV24-1 and TRBJ1-2; 7 bases match TRBD1. Trimming at V came to 0 bases and at J to 8 bases, leaving 8 bases not matched to a gene. Germline values: CDR1 KGHDR, CDR2 SFDVKD. CDR3 length: 15 residues. The CDR3 coding sequence is TGTGCCACCAGTGATTTGAGGGGGCAAGGAGGCGGCTACACCTTC. Protein sequence: CATSDLRGQGGGYTF.

Here the CDR3 reads CASSIQGTDQPQHF. CDR3 nucleotide sequence: TGTGCCAGCAGCATACAGGGGACGGATCAGCCCCAGCATTTT. The rearrangement links TRBV7-2 to TRBJ1-5; 7 bases align to TRBD1. The trim removed 5 bases at V and 5 bases at J, leaving 6 bases unmatched. CDR3 length: 14 amino acids. Germline V gene data show CDR1 as SGHTA and CDR2 as FQGNSA.

This clonotype occurred a few times. The V and J genes are TRBV20-1 and TRBJ2-3; perhaps TRBD2 as D (6 bases). Between the trimmed V and J ends, which lost 1 base and 0 bases, there was a span of 11 bases. The CDR3 totals 15 residues. Germline CDR1 reads DFQATT; CDR2 reads SNEGSKA (reference sequence). CDR3 sequence reads: CSARVLGGSTDTQYF. CDR3 DNA: TGCAGTGCTAGAGTCCTGGGGGGAAGCACAGATACGCAGTATTTT.

Remarks on this clonotype: An end of the junction does not agree with germline; a read error may underlie this. This chain joins TRBV7-9 and TRBJ2-5; 9 bases match TRBD1. This CDR3 region has 14 residues. Germline V gene data show CDR1 as SEHNR and CDR2 as FQNEAQ (reference sequence). Written as DNA, the CDR3 is TGTGCCAGCAGCCAACAGGGGGCAGGAGAGGCCCAGTACTTC. It encodes CASSQQGAGEAQYF. Drawing the rest from reference TRBV7-9 and TRBJ2-5, the complete variable domain is DTGVSQNPRHKITKRGQNVTFRCDPISEHNRLYWYRQTLGQGPEFLTYFQNEAQLEKSRLLSDRFSAERPKGSFSTLEIQRTEQGDSAMYLCASSQQGAGEAQYFGPGTRLLVL.

This clonotype has a handful of counts. The chain couples TRBV12-3 or TRBV12-4 to TRBJ2-5; the match to TRBD2 covers 9 bases. V was clipped by 5 bases and J by 5 bases; unmatched bases: 9. This CDR3 region has 15 residues. This chain's CDR3 is CASSRASGAGETQYF. CDR3 DNA sequence: TGTGCCAGCAGTAGGGCTAGCGGGGCGGGGGAGACCCAGTACTTC.

The chain links TRBV11-2 to TRBJ2-5, with 8 bases identical to TRBD1. Looked up from germline, CDR1 is SGHAT and CDR2 is FQNNGV. The CDR3 has 17 residues. The V gene end was trimmed by 0 bases and the J gene end by 0 bases; junction bases not matched to a gene: 6. The CDR3 DNA follows: TGTGCCAGCAGCTTAGACGGACAGGGACTGTACCAAGAGACCCAGTACTTC. It codes for CASSLDGQGLYQETQYF.

The J gene is TRBJ1-6, the V gene TRBV4-3; maybe TRBD1 (5 bases). Germline CDR1 reads LGHNA; CDR2 reads YSLEER. The CDR3 loop spans 16 amino acids. The V gene lost 0 bases and the J gene lost 5 bases, with 11 bases spanning the gap. The CDR3 region is CASSQDPGPNNSPLHF. The DNA for the CDR3 is TGCGCCAGCAGCCAAGATCCGGGGCCTAATAATTCACCCCTCCACTTT.

This clonotype has a handful of counts. The chain has TRBV6-6 and TRBJ2-5, with TRBD1 matching over 8 bases. CDR3 length equals 15 residues. V lost 2 bases to trimming and J lost 1 base; unmatched junction nucleotides: 3. Germline V gives CDR1 MNHNY, CDR2 SVGAGI (reference sequence). The CDR3: CASSYPRGLQETQYF. The CDR3 bases are TGTGCCAGCAGTTACCCCAGGGGGCTCCAAGAGACCCAGTACTTC.

The gene calls are TRBV20-1 and TRBJ2-7; D remains ambiguous. Germline V CDR1 and CDR2: DFQATT, SNEGSKA (reference sequence). This CDR3 spans 14 amino acids. The V gene lost 2 bases and the J gene lost 0 bases, with 11 bases spanning the gap. CDR3 sequence: CSARLSRSSYEQYF. Written as DNA, the CDR3 is TGCAGTGCTAGACTTTCTCGGAGCTCCTACGAGCAGTACTTC.

This clonotype has a handful of counts. The CDR3 protein is CASSRGGGGEKLFF. The CDR3 nucleotides are TGCGCCAGCAGCCGTGGGGGAGGCGGAGAAAAACTGTTTTTT. The rearrangement uses TRBV4-3 and TRBJ1-4; D possibly corresponds to TRBD1 (5 bases). V gave up 4 bases and J gave up 8 bases, with 14 bases separating them. Germline CDR1 LGHNA, CDR2 YSLEER. The CDR3 length is 14 residues.

The table lists this clonotype with a few counts. V usage is TRBV11-2 and J usage is TRBJ2-5; 13 bases are a match to TRBD2. V lost 5 bases and J lost 1; bases outside the gene matches: 4. The CDR3 contains 16 residues. Germline lookup yields CDR1 SGHAT and CDR2 FQNNGV. CDR3 nucleotide sequence: TGTGCCAGCAGCCACGGGACTAGCGGGGTCCAAGAGACCCAGTACTTC. This sequence encodes CASSHGTSGVQETQYF.

The sample holds a few counts of this clonotype. The chain recombines TRBV20-1 with TRBJ2-3; D possibly corresponds to TRBD2 (6 bases). In germline, CDR1 is DFQATT, CDR2 SNEGSKA (reference sequence). The CDR3 length is 15 residues. Trimming took 5 bases from V and 4 from J, leaving 19 bases between them. CDR3 nucleotide sequence: TGCAGTGCTTTTAGCGGACCGGGCATTGCAGATACGCAGTATTTT. It translates to CSAFSGPGIADTQYF.

The chain recombines TRBV4-2 with TRBJ2-7, with no clear D. This CDR3 is 14 amino acids long. CDR1 is LGHNA and CDR2 is YNFKEQ in the germline V gene. V was shortened by 1 base and J by 10 bases, with 17 bases between the two germline ends. CDR3 sequence (DNA): TGTGCCAGCAGCCAAGGGATGGACCTGCCGCCCCAGTACTTC. Translating gives CASSQGMDLPPQYF.

As to this clonotype: At one of its ends the junction is not consistent with the germline gene, which may arise from a read error. The CDR3, as DNA: TGTGCCAGCAGTTCACCACCCGGGACAGGGTCCTACGAGCAGTGCTTC. This encodes CASSSPPGTGSYEQCF. The rearrangement links TRBV6-5 to TRBJ2-5; TRBD1 aligns across 9 bases. The CDR3 is 16 amino acids. Germline CDR1 and CDR2: MNHEY and SVGAGI.

The chain joins TRBV6-2 or TRBV6-3 to TRBJ2-1; D is perhaps TRBD2 (6 bases). V shed 3 bases and J shed 13 bases, with 22 bases lying between them. Germline V lookup: CDR1 MNHEY, CDR2 SVGEGT. The CDR3 runs to 15 residues. The CDR3 loop reads CASSYDGGRDETQFF. In nucleotides, the CDR3 is TGTGCCAGCAGTTATGACGGGGGTCGGGATGAGACCCAGTTCTTC.

This rearrangement joins TRBV27 to TRBJ2-7; maybe TRBD2 (7 bases). This CDR3 has 14 amino acids. Germline V gene data show CDR1 as MNHEY and CDR2 as SMNVEV (reference sequence). Trimming took off 2 bases at V and 6 bases at J, with 14 bases between the two ends. CDR3 region: CASSLLQGGVEQYF. The CDR3 region has the DNA TGTGCCAGCAGTTTACTACAGGGAGGGGTCGAGCAGTACTTC.

Many counts were recorded for this clonotype. V usage is TRBV3-1 and J usage is TRBJ2-3; D remains ambiguous. CDR3 length: 13 residues. Trimming left V 0 bases short and J 2 bases short, with 3 bases between. Germline assignment: CDR1 LGHDT and CDR2 YNNKEL (reference sequence). The DNA for the CDR3 is TGTGCCAGCAGCCAAGACCCCACAGATACGCAGTATTTT. Protein sequence: CASSQDPTDTQYF.

The chain combines TRBV10-1 with TRBJ2-3, with TRBD1 matching 8 bases. CDR3 length equals 15 residues. The trim removed 2 bases at V and 5 bases at J, leaving 6 bases unmatched. Germline V lookup: CDR1 WNHNN, CDR2 SYGVQD (reference sequence). The DNA for the CDR3 is TGCGCCAGCAGTGAGGGACAGGGAATAGTAGATACGCAGTATTTT. It is translated as CASSEGQGIVDTQYF.

The CDR3 region is CASALGSRGQAEQFF. CDR3 DNA: TGTGCCAGCGCCTTAGGGTCCAGGGGGCAGGCTGAGCAGTTCTTC. V usage is TRBV5-4 and J usage is TRBJ2-1, with TRBD1 identical over 8 bases. CDR1 is SGHNT and CDR2 is YYREEE in the germline V gene (reference sequence). This CDR3 has 15 amino acids. Germline trimming cut 7 bases from V and 9 bases from J; bases unmatched to any gene: 15.

The chain combines TRBV5-1 with TRBJ2-1, with TRBD2 matching over 9 bases. This CDR3 is 15 amino acids long. Germline loops: CDR1 SGHRS, CDR2 YFSETQ. J was trimmed by 4 bases and V by 3 bases; bases with no gene match: 5. The CDR3 reads CASSWRGGNYNEQFF. DNA for the CDR3: TGCGCCAGCAGCTGGCGGGGGGGAAATTACAATGAGCAGTTCTTC.

The CDR3 DNA reads TGCAGTGCTAGGAGAAGGGGGATAGAGTATGGCTACACCTTC. It translates to CSARRRGIEYGYTF. This rearrangement joins TRBV20-1 to TRBJ1-2, with D possibly matching TRBD1 (6 bases). The germline V gene has CDR1 DFQATT and CDR2 SNEGSKA (reference sequence). V was pared by 3 bases and J by 5 bases, with 16 bases between. There are 14 residues in the CDR3.

The chain links TRBV28 to TRBJ2-7, with D maybe TRBD1 (5 bases). The CDR3 loop spans 12 amino acids. CDR1 and CDR2 (germline): MDHEN, SYDVKM. The V end lost 8 bases, the J end lost 7 bases, and 15 bases lay between the germline ends. This CDR3 reads CASVDTLREQYF. The CDR3 bases are TGTGCCAGCGTGGACACCCTAAGGGAGCAGTACTTC.

The chain joins TRBV5-6 to TRBJ2-4; TRBD1 aligns across 8 bases. The J call may be wrong; the DNA end is better matched by TRBJ2-5. The germline V gene encodes CDR1 SGHDT and CDR2 YYEEEE. The CDR3 totals 14 residues. As DNA, the CDR3 is TGTGCCAGCAGCTTGCAGGGGGCAATGAAGACCCAGTACTTC. Translating gives CASSLQGAMKTQYF.